These 14 T cell receptor beta chains came from one sample sequenced in a study of molecular identifiers for immune sequencing clone quantification. TCRdb passed the PCR reads through MiXCR, listing each CDR3 protein once. The data show over 600,000 distinct CDR3 sequences, less than 20% seen once. The sample comprised naive CD8+ T cells from blood, with Jurkat cell RNA spiked in. Noted subset: FACS-sorted CD8+CD4-CCR7+CD45RA+ naive T cells. All receptors derive from a human donor in good health. Some libraries in this study had Jurkat cell RNA spiked in.

The chain links TRBV19 to TRBJ2-7; perhaps TRBD1 as D (6 bases). The V gene's germline CDR1 is LNHDA and CDR2 SQIVND (reference sequence). V lost 3 bases and J lost 2, with 8 bases in between. The CDR3 sequence is 13 residues long. CDR3 in amino acids: CASSMGAAYEQYF. The CDR3 DNA is TGTGCCAGTAGTATGGGGGCAGCCTACGAGCAGTACTTC.

This chain joins TRBV6-4 and TRBJ2-5; 7 nucleotides align to TRBD2. V was clipped by 1 base and J by 2 bases; unmatched bases: 16. This CDR3 spans 19 amino acids. CDR1 is MRHNA and CDR2 is SNTAGT in the germline V gene. The DNA for the CDR3 is TGTGCCAGCAGTGACTGGCGGCAGGGAGAGCTAGCGGTTCAAGAGACCCAGTACTTC. The encoded protein is CASSDWRQGELAVQETQYF.

The CDR3, as DNA: TGTGCCAGCAGCTCCGGCTGGCGGGACATGAACACTGAAGCTTTCTTT. Encoded protein: CASSSGWRDMNTEAFF. The chain uses TRBV11-2 and TRBJ1-1; D perhaps matches TRBD1 (6 bases). This CDR3 has 16 residues. Germline assignment: CDR1 SGHAT and CDR2 FQNNGV. Deletions cut 4 bases from V and 0 bases from J, with 15 bases between.

About this clonotype: No conserved phenylalanine or tryptophan is present at the end of the CDR3, so a read error is the likely explanation. This sequence joins TRBV13 and TRBJ2-7; tentatively, D is TRBD1 (5 bases). This CDR3 is built from 14 residues. Germline values: CDR1 PRHDT, CDR2 FYEKMQ (reference sequence). Between the trimmed V and J ends, which lost 2 bases and 2 bases, there was a span of 10 bases. The CDR3 here is CASSLQGETYEQYL. CDR3 sequence (DNA): TGTGCCAGCAGCTTACAGGGTGAGACCTACGAGCAGTACCTC.

Turning to this clonotype: This may be a read error: a much more frequent sequence differs by one nucleotide. Since the CDR3 does not end with the conserved phenylalanine or tryptophan, this likely comes from a read error. This sequence joins TRBV6-2 or TRBV6-3 and TRBJ2-2, with 7 bases lining up with TRBD2. Trimming cost V 0 bases and J 7 bases; bases outside gene matches: 2. Germline V gene data show CDR1 as MNHEY and CDR2 as SVGEGT. This CDR3 has 14 amino acids. The CDR3 sequence is CASSYSASGGELFL. The CDR3 coding sequence is TGTGCCAGCAGTTACTCGGCTAGCGGCGGGGAGCTGTTTCTT.

This clonotype was detected ten times or more. CDR3 coding DNA: TGTGCCAGCAGCTTAGCCGGGACAGCAGACTATGGCTACACCTTC. Translation: CASSLAGTADYGYTF. The chain links TRBV7-8 to TRBJ1-2, with 7 bases aligning to TRBD1. The CDR3 has 15 amino acids. V shed 0 bases, J shed 3 bases, and the junction held 4 bases outside the gene matches. Germline V gene data show CDR1 as SGHVS and CDR2 as FQNEAQ.

The rearrangement links TRBV4-3 to TRBJ2-7, with a tentative D call TRBD2 (6 bases). CDR1 LGHNA and CDR2 YSLEER come from the germline V gene. The V and J ends lost 0 bases and 2 bases respectively, with 17 bases between them. CDR3 size: 17 residues. Here the CDR3 DNA reads TGCGCCAGCAGCCAAGATCCCTCCGGGAGTGCACCCTACGAGCAGTACTTC. It translates to CASSQDPSGSAPYEQYF.

Concerning this clonotype itself: The CDR3 end shows no conserved phenylalanine or tryptophan, and so a read error is likely. The V gene is TRBV27, the J gene TRBJ2-7; weak D call: TRBD2 (6 bases). CDR1 and CDR2 (germline): MNHEY, SMNVEV (reference sequence). V was shortened by 5 bases and J by 0 bases, with 17 bases between the two germline ends. The CDR3 has 16 residues. The CDR3 DNA reads TGTGCCAGCAGTGGGACTCGACCGATCTACTCCTACGAGCAGTACCTC. It codes for CASSGTRPIYSYEQYL.

This clonotype was seen many times. The chain carries TRBV6-2 or TRBV6-3 and TRBJ2-4, with 11 bases fitting TRBD1. J lost 2 bases, V lost 5 bases, and 5 bases had no gene match. The CDR3 sequence is 16 residues long. Germline-derived CDR1 and CDR2 are MNHEY and SVGEGT. CDR3 residues: CASSTGQGASKNIQYF. The DNA of the CDR3 is TGTGCCAGCAGTACCGGACAGGGGGCTTCCAAAAACATTCAGTACTTC.

As regards this clonotype: The junction departs from the called germline gene at one end, perhaps through a read error. The chain recombines TRBV6-5 with TRBJ2-5, with no clear D. The CDR3 sequence is 14 residues long. The germline V gene has CDR1 MNHEY and CDR2 SVGAGI. As DNA, the CDR3 is TGTGCCAGCGGTTACCTTGGTGCTTGGGAGACCCAGTACTTC. This encodes CASGYLGAWETQYF.

This clonotype was found many times. The chain has TRBV4-3 and TRBJ2-5; 10 bases map to TRBD2. The CDR3 consists of 18 residues. The ends lost 1 base at V and 5 bases at J; junction bases unmatched: 13. Germline loops: CDR1 LGHNA, CDR2 YSLEER. As DNA, the CDR3 is TGCGCCAGCAGCCAAGCGACTAGCGGGCCCCTTCCCTCGGAGACCCAGTACTTC. Protein product: CASSQATSGPLPSETQYF.

This clonotype has at least ten counts. The V and J genes are TRBV2 and TRBJ2-7; 7 nucleotides agree with TRBD1. Germline V CDR1 and CDR2: SNHLY, FYNNEI. J lost 1 base, V lost 3 bases, and 3 bases had no gene match. The CDR3 spans 14 residues. CDR3 sequence reads: CASSDGTASYEQYF. Here the CDR3 DNA reads TGTGCCAGCAGTGACGGGACAGCATCCTACGAGCAGTACTTC.

At least ten counts were recorded for this clonotype. The chain recombines TRBV7-7 with TRBJ1-4, with D unresolved. Trimming stripped 7 bases from V and 4 bases from J, with 10 bases between. Germline V gene data show CDR1 as SSHAT and CDR2 as FNYEAQ (reference sequence). This CDR3 contains 13 residues. The chain's CDR3 is CASIDEGNEKLFF. DNA for the CDR3: TGTGCCAGCATAGACGAGGGTAATGAAAAACTGTTTTTT.

There are many counts of this clonotype. The rearrangement uses TRBV7-9 and TRBJ2-3; 10 bases match TRBD2. The CDR3 loop spans 16 amino acids. The V gene end was trimmed by 3 bases and the J gene end by 1 base; junction bases not matched to a gene: 4. CDR1 and CDR2 (germline): SEHNR, FQNEAQ (reference sequence). As DNA, the CDR3 is TGTGCCAGCAGCTTGGGACTAGCGAGCCGCACAGATACGCAGTATTTT. Translating it yields CASSLGLASRTDTQYF.